The 3 T cell receptor beta chains given below trace back to one sample, sequenced in a study of breast tumors, draining lymph nodes, adjacent tissues. MiXCR was run by TCRdb on the multiplex PCR reads, yielding one entry per CDR3 protein. Among under 150,000 distinct CDR3 sequences listed, 20% to 25% were seen once. Samples came from axillary lymph nodes draining the breast cancer. Sequencing used axillary lymph node tissue. The receptor set was obtained from a female donor with breast cancer. Some clones in this sample may be carry-over from other donors' samples.

This clonotype was seen at least ten times. The gene calls are TRBV6-6 and TRBJ2-7; 9 positions match TRBD1. CDR1 is MNHNY and CDR2 is SVGAGI in the germline V gene (reference sequence). This CDR3 region has 16 residues. V lost 0 bases to trimming and J lost 8 bases; unmatched junction nucleotides: 11. The CDR3 spells CASSYSGDRELLKQYF. CDR3 coding DNA: TGTGCCAGCAGTTACTCGGGGGACAGGGAGCTTCTCAAGCAGTACTTC.

This clonotype was observed a few times. This clone may be a read error of a much larger clone one base away. The chain recombines TRBV20-1 with TRBJ2-1; 9 bases line up with TRBD2. Looked up from germline, CDR1 is DFQATT and CDR2 is SNEGSKA (reference sequence). The CDR3 sequence is 16 residues long. CDR3 nucleotides: TGCAGTGCTTCGGTGCCCCTAGCGGGAAGAGGCGATGAGCAGCTCTTC. It yields the protein CSASVPLAGRGDEQLF.

This clonotype was seen once. A much larger clone lies a single base off, so this may be a read error. The rearrangement uses TRBV2 and TRBJ2-1; 10 bases are shared with TRBD2. The CDR3 has 16 amino acids. CDR1 and CDR2 from the germline V gene are SNHLY and FYNNEI. CDR3 loop: CASTPGPSGSYNAQFF. CDR3 sequence (DNA): TGTGCCAGCACCCCCGGTCCTAGCGGGAGCTACAATGCGCAGTTCTTC.